Shown below are 4 T cell receptor beta chains from a single sample sequenced in a study of blood T cell repertoires in COVID-19. Only in-frame clones appear in the TCRdb table, and some are missing; sequencing was by immunoSEQ multiplex PCR. The sample has hundreds of thousands of clones, approximately 88% seen once; the top ten hold around 3%. Sample: peripheral blood. The receptors were gathered from a woman aged 30 to 39 with COVID-19, enrolled during active disease.

The CDR3 region is CASSLSERPPDTQYF. The DNA for the CDR3 is TGTGCCAGCAGCCTCAGCGAGCGCCCCCCGGATACGCAGTATTTT. The chain joins TRBV6-6 to TRBJ2-3; the D is unclear. Germline lookup yields CDR1 MNHNY and CDR2 SVGAGI (reference sequence). This CDR3 is built from 15 residues. With 6 bases removed from V and 6 bases from J, the gap between germline ends came to 19 bases.

The rearrangement links TRBV29-1 to TRBJ1-2; D gene uncertain. V was clipped by 3 bases and J by 7 bases, with 9 bases between them. In germline, CDR1 is SQVTM, CDR2 ANQGSEA. This CDR3 region has 11 residues. CDR3 amino acids: CSVEEGFGYTF. The CDR3, as DNA: TGCAGCGTTGAGGAGGGTTTTGGCTACACCTTC.

The chain links TRBV5-1 to TRBJ2-1; maybe TRBD2 (5 bases). There are 15 residues in the CDR3. Trimming stripped 2 bases from V and 7 bases from J, with 16 bases between. CDR1 is SGHRS, CDR2 YFSETQ, per germline. This chain's CDR3 is CASSFEGAARNEQFF. CDR3 nucleotide sequence: TGCGCCAGCAGCTTCGAGGGCGCCGCTCGGAATGAGCAGTTCTTC.

This chain joins TRBV5-4 and TRBJ2-5; 7 positions match TRBD1. With V trimmed by 0 bases and J by 4 bases, 3 bases remained unmatched. The CDR3 runs to 14 residues. In germline, CDR1 is SGHNT, CDR2 YYREEE (reference sequence). DNA of the CDR3: TGTGCCAGCAGCTTGGGCGACAGGGCAGAGACCCAGTACTTC. Translated, it gives CASSLGDRAETQYF.